A selection of T cell receptor beta chains follows, all from one sample in a study of cytomegalovirus exposure and HLA in healthy donors. Assay: immunoSEQ multiplex PCR; the TCRdb copy retains only in-frame clones and omits some. The table lists about 200,000 clones, 70% to 80% of them singletons. Sequencing was done on a sample of PBMCs. Receptors were obtained from a male donor in good health and CMV-seropositive. CDR3s include the opening cysteine and the closing phenylalanine or tryptophan. D genes are given only for firm matches. Rows give clone size only sometimes, using once, few, many, or a class for an expanded clone.

d_call: .
clone_size: once
cdr3_length: 16
j_call: TRBJ1-1
v_call: TRBV4-1
cdr3_nt: TGCGCCAGCAGCCAATTCCCCCCACAGGGCAACACTGAAGCTTTCTTT
cdr3_aa: CASSQFPPQGNTEAFF

d_call: .
clone_size: .
cdr3_length: 12
j_call: TRBJ2-1
v_call: TRBV9
cdr3_nt: TGTGCCAGCAGCGTAGCCGTTAATGAGCAGTTCTTC
cdr3_aa: CASSVAVNEQFF

d_call: TRBD2
clone_size: .
cdr3_length: 15
j_call: TRBJ2-1
v_call: TRBV5-1
cdr3_nt: TGCGCCAGCAGCTGGACTAGCGGGATTTTCAATGAGCAGTTCTTC
cdr3_aa: CASSWTSGIFNEQFF

d_call: .
clone_size: .
cdr3_length: 15
j_call: TRBJ2-2
v_call: TRBV11-3
cdr3_nt: TGTGCCAGCAGCTTAGTGACAGACATCACCGGGGAGCTGTTTTTT
cdr3_aa: CASSLVTDITGELFF

d_call: TRBD2
clone_size: .
cdr3_length: 15
j_call: TRBJ2-7
v_call: TRBV5-1
cdr3_nt: TGCGCCAGCAGCCACGGACTAGCGAGGAGTTACGAGCAGTACTTC
cdr3_aa: CASSHGLARSYEQYF

d_call: TRBD1
clone_size: .
cdr3_length: 14
j_call: TRBJ2-7
v_call: TRBV28
cdr3_nt: TGTGCCAGCAGTTTTCGACAGGGCATCTACGAGCAGTACTTC
cdr3_aa: CASSFRQGIYEQYF

d_call: TRBD2
clone_size: .
cdr3_length: 14
j_call: TRBJ2-3
v_call: TRBV7-9
cdr3_nt: TGTGCCAGTACTACCGGGGGGGCGAAAGATACGCAGTATTTT
cdr3_aa: CASTTGGAKDTQYF

d_call: .
clone_size: .
cdr3_length: 14
j_call: TRBJ2-5
v_call: TRBV7-2
cdr3_nt: TGTGCCAGCAGCTTACACGGGAACCAGGAGACCCAGTACTTC
cdr3_aa: CASSLHGNQETQYF

d_call: .
clone_size: .
cdr3_length: 15
j_call: TRBJ2-7
v_call: TRBV11-2
cdr3_nt: TGTGCCAGCAGCTTAGAGGTTAGCGGACCCTACGAGCAGTACTTC
cdr3_aa: CASSLEVSGPYEQYF

d_call: .
clone_size: few
cdr3_length: 17
j_call: TRBJ1-4
v_call: TRBV28
cdr3_nt: TGTGCCAGCAGTCCGAAACATGGGGGGGCATTAAGGGAAAAACTGTTTTTT
cdr3_aa: CASSPKHGGALREKLFF

d_call: TRBD2
clone_size: .
cdr3_length: 18
j_call: TRBJ2-3
v_call: TRBV5-1
cdr3_nt: TGCGCCAGCAGCTGGACCGGGACTAGCGGGAAGAGCACAGATACGCAGTATTTT
cdr3_aa: CASSWTGTSGKSTDTQYF

d_call: .
clone_size: few
cdr3_length: 15
j_call: TRBJ2-1
v_call: TRBV5-1
cdr3_nt: TGCGCCAGCAGCCTCTACCATGAATCCTACAATGAGCAGTTCTTC
cdr3_aa: CASSLYHESYNEQFF

d_call: .
clone_size: .
cdr3_length: 16
j_call: TRBJ1-1
v_call: TRBV6-6
cdr3_nt: TGTGCCAGCAACCCCGCGGAGGGTCCCGTGAACACTGAAGCTTTCTTT
cdr3_aa: CASNPAEGPVNTEAFF

d_call: TRBD2
clone_size: .
cdr3_length: 19
j_call: TRBJ2-5
v_call: TRBV14
cdr3_nt: TGTGCCAGCAGCCAAGACGAAGGGCCGGGACTAGTCGTATCGGAGACCCAGTACTTC
cdr3_aa: CASSQDEGPGLVVSETQYF

d_call: .
clone_size: once
cdr3_length: 14
j_call: TRBJ2-7
v_call: TRBV7-2
cdr3_nt: TGTGCCAGCAAGAAGGGGGAGGGATCCTACGAGCAGTACTTC
cdr3_aa: CASKKGEGSYEQYF

d_call: TRBD2
clone_size: .
cdr3_length: 15
j_call: TRBJ2-1
v_call: TRBV5-4
cdr3_nt: TGTGCCAGCAGCCAAGATAATAGCGGGAGGGCGGCGGGGTTCTTC
cdr3_aa: CASSQDNSGRAAGFF

d_call: .
clone_size: .
cdr3_length: 13
j_call: TRBJ1-1
v_call: TRBV18
cdr3_nt: TGTGCCAGCTCACCAGACGGTAGGGGCGCGGCTTTCTTT
cdr3_aa: CASSPDGRGAAFF

d_call: .
clone_size: .
cdr3_length: 12
j_call: TRBJ1-5
v_call: TRBV7-2
cdr3_nt: TGTGCCAGCAGCTCCCAGGGGTGGCCCCAGCATTTT
cdr3_aa: CASSSQGWPQHF

d_call: .
clone_size: .
cdr3_length: 16
j_call: TRBJ2-6
v_call: TRBV9
cdr3_nt: TGTGCCAGCAGCGTAGATCTGAGGGCTGGGGCCAACGTCCTGACTTTC
cdr3_aa: CASSVDLRAGANVLTF

d_call: .
clone_size: few
cdr3_length: 12
j_call: TRBJ1-5
v_call: TRBV25-1
cdr3_nt: TGTGCCAGCGGGGCGGGAAATCAGCCCCAGCATTTT
cdr3_aa: CASGAGNQPQHF

d_call: .
clone_size: .
cdr3_length: 13
j_call: TRBJ1-3
v_call: TRBV7-9
cdr3_nt: TGTGCCAGCAGCTTGTTACAGGGAAACACCATATATTTT
cdr3_aa: CASSLLQGNTIYF

d_call: TRBD1
clone_size: .
cdr3_length: 16
j_call: TRBJ1-2
v_call: TRBV5-1
cdr3_nt: TGCGCCAGCAGCCTTAGACAGGGAAGAGGAGGCTATGGCTACACCTTC
cdr3_aa: CASSLRQGRGGYGYTF

d_call: .
clone_size: .
cdr3_length: 14
j_call: TRBJ2-2
v_call: TRBV2
cdr3_nt: TGTGCCAGCAGTCGGGACTCATACACCGGGGAGCTGTTTTTT
cdr3_aa: CASSRDSYTGELFF

d_call: TRBD2
clone_size: few
cdr3_length: 16
j_call: TRBJ2-5
v_call: TRBV7-2
cdr3_nt: TGTGCCAGCAGCTTAGGGGGTCCTAGCGGTCAAGAGACCCAGTACTTC
cdr3_aa: CASSLGGPSGQETQYF

d_call: .
clone_size: .
cdr3_length: 14
j_call: TRBJ2-2
v_call: TRBV18
cdr3_nt: TGTGCCAGCTCACCACTTAAGAACACCGGGGAGCTGTTTTTT
cdr3_aa: CASSPLKNTGELFF

d_call: TRBD2
clone_size: .
cdr3_length: 13
j_call: TRBJ2-1
v_call: TRBV18
cdr3_nt: TGTGCCAGCTCAGGCCCTAGCGGCGATGAGCAGTTCTTC
cdr3_aa: CASSGPSGDEQFF

d_call: TRBD1
clone_size: .
cdr3_length: 15
j_call: TRBJ1-4
v_call: TRBV6-5
cdr3_nt: TGTGCCAGCAGTTACCGACAGGGGAAGGGTGAAAAACTGTTTTTT
cdr3_aa: CASSYRQGKGEKLFF

d_call: TRBD2
clone_size: few
cdr3_length: 14
j_call: TRBJ2-1
v_call: TRBV28
cdr3_nt: TGTGCCAGCCCTGGGGGGGAGGGTAACAATGAGCAGTTCTTC
cdr3_aa: CASPGGEGNNEQFF

d_call: .
clone_size: .
cdr3_length: 13
j_call: TRBJ1-1
v_call: TRBV19
cdr3_nt: TGTGCCAGTAGTATACGCCCGGGCACTGAAGCTTTCTTT
cdr3_aa: CASSIRPGTEAFF

d_call: TRBD1
clone_size: .
cdr3_length: 15
j_call: TRBJ2-5
v_call: TRBV13
cdr3_nt: TGTGCCAGCAGCAGAAGGGACAGGGGGTATGAGACCCAGTACTTC
cdr3_aa: CASSRRDRGYETQYF

d_call: .
clone_size: .
cdr3_length: 17
j_call: TRBJ2-1
v_call: TRBV4-2
cdr3_nt: TGTGCCAGCAGCCAAAGGACAGCTGTCAGCTCCTACAATGAGCAGTTCTTC
cdr3_aa: CASSQRTAVSSYNEQFF

d_call: .
clone_size: .
cdr3_length: 13
j_call: TRBJ1-5
v_call: TRBV4-3
cdr3_nt: TGCGCCAGCAGCCAAGCCTCCAATCAGCCCCAGCATTTT
cdr3_aa: CASSQASNQPQHF

d_call: .
clone_size: .
cdr3_length: 15
j_call: TRBJ2-1
v_call: TRBV6-4
cdr3_nt: TGTGCCAGCAGTTTAGAAGGGGGCTCCTACAATGAGCAGTTCTTC
cdr3_aa: CASSLEGGSYNEQFF

d_call: .
clone_size: .
cdr3_length: 11
j_call: TRBJ2-7
v_call: TRBV30
cdr3_nt: TGTGCCTGGAGTGGAGACTACGAGCAGTACTTC
cdr3_aa: CAWSGDYEQYF

d_call: .
clone_size: .
cdr3_length: 13
j_call: TRBJ2-7
v_call: TRBV5-5
cdr3_nt: TGTGCCAGCAGCCAAGCGGGCTCCTACGAGCAGTACTTC
cdr3_aa: CASSQAGSYEQYF

d_call: TRBD1
clone_size: .
cdr3_length: 13
j_call: TRBJ2-7
v_call: TRBV28
cdr3_nt: TGTGCCAGCGTACAGGGGGCACCTACCGAGCAGTACTTC
cdr3_aa: CASVQGAPTEQYF

d_call: .
clone_size: .
cdr3_length: 15
j_call: TRBJ1-1
v_call: TRBV5-4
cdr3_nt: TGTGCCAGCGCCACTCCAGGGAAGGGCAGCACTGAAGCTTTCTTT
cdr3_aa: CASATPGKGSTEAFF

d_call: .
clone_size: .
cdr3_length: 12
j_call: TRBJ2-3
v_call: TRBV6-5
cdr3_nt: TGTGCCAGCCTTTTTCCCCCAGATACGCAGTATTTT
cdr3_aa: CASLFPPDTQYF

d_call: .
clone_size: .
cdr3_length: 14
j_call: TRBJ2-7
v_call: TRBV6-5
cdr3_nt: TGTGCCAGCAGTTACTCGACGTCAGGGCGCGAGCAGTACTTC
cdr3_aa: CASSYSTSGREQYF

d_call: TRBD1
clone_size: few
cdr3_length: 14
j_call: TRBJ1-2
v_call: TRBV10-3
cdr3_nt: TGTGCCACCCAAAGACAGGGCGGGGAGCATGGCTACACCTTC
cdr3_aa: CATQRQGGEHGYTF

d_call: TRBD1
clone_size: .
cdr3_length: 13
j_call: TRBJ1-4
v_call: TRBV19
cdr3_nt: TGTGCCAGTAGTCCAGGGGGTAATGAAAAACTGTTTTTT
cdr3_aa: CASSPGGNEKLFF

d_call: .
clone_size: once
cdr3_length: 16
j_call: TRBJ2-4
v_call: TRBV7-9
cdr3_nt: TGTGCCAGCAGCCCCACAGGGAGAGGTTCCAAAAACATTCAGTACTTC
cdr3_aa: CASSPTGRGSKNIQYF

d_call: TRBD2
clone_size: .
cdr3_length: 18
j_call: TRBJ2-2
v_call: TRBV9
cdr3_nt: TGTGCCAGCAGCTCCTCAACGCTAGCGGGAGGAGGTACCGGGGAGCTGTTTTTT
cdr3_aa: CASSSSTLAGGGTGELFF

d_call: TRBD1
clone_size: once
cdr3_length: 14
j_call: TRBJ2-5
v_call: TRBV7-9
cdr3_nt: TGTGCCAGCAGCTTACATACAGGGGAAGAGACCCAGTACTTC
cdr3_aa: CASSLHTGEETQYF

d_call: .
clone_size: .
cdr3_length: 16
j_call: TRBJ1-5
v_call: TRBV6-1
cdr3_nt: TGTGCCAGCAGTGAAGGGTCTAAGAGGGGCAATCAGCCCCAGCATTTT
cdr3_aa: CASSEGSKRGNQPQHF

d_call: TRBD1
clone_size: .
cdr3_length: 15
j_call: TRBJ2-7
v_call: TRBV29-1
cdr3_nt: TGCAGCGTGATCCCGGGGGACAGGGGACTCATAGAGCAGTACTTC
cdr3_aa: CSVIPGDRGLIEQYF

d_call: .
clone_size: .
cdr3_length: 14
j_call: TRBJ2-7
v_call: TRBV27
cdr3_nt: TGTGCCAGCAGTTTAGGAGAAGGTGGCTACGAGCAGTACTTC
cdr3_aa: CASSLGEGGYEQYF

d_call: .
clone_size: .
cdr3_length: 15
j_call: TRBJ2-6
v_call: TRBV5-4
cdr3_nt: TGTGCCAGCAGCTGGGACTTCACTGGGGCCAACGTCCTGACTTTC
cdr3_aa: CASSWDFTGANVLTF

d_call: .
clone_size: once
cdr3_length: 13
j_call: TRBJ1-1
v_call: TRBV19
cdr3_nt: TGTGCCAGTAGGCCTGGGGGGGCAGCTGAAGCTTTCTTT
cdr3_aa: CASRPGGAAEAFF

d_call: .
clone_size: .
cdr3_length: 16
j_call: TRBJ2-3
v_call: TRBV10-3
cdr3_nt: TGTGCCATCAGACTAACTAGCTTACCGGGCACAGATACGCAGTATTTT
cdr3_aa: CAIRLTSLPGTDTQYF